One and the same sample provided the 28 T cell receptor beta chains below, sequenced in a study of long-term antiretroviral therapy in people with HIV. The assay used was immunoSEQ (version v3.0), run at survey level. The table came from immunoSEQ multiplex PCR; TCRdb's copy has only in-frame clones and leaves some out. The sample records approximately 20,000 clones, roughly four fifths being singletons. Sequencing used unsorted PBMCs, obtained 2.2 years after starting antiretroviral therapy. Source of these receptors: a man aged 45-65 years with HIV.

The rearrangement links TRBV7-7 to TRBJ1-2, with D possibly TRBD1 on 6 matching bases. CDR1 is SSHAT, CDR2 FNYEAQ, per germline (reference sequence). This CDR3 comprises 14 residues. Trimming pared 1 base from V and 2 bases from J, leaving 8 bases between. CDR3 in amino acids: CASSLGGANYGYTF. The CDR3 region has the DNA TGTGCCAGCAGCTTAGGGGGGGCCAACTATGGCTACACCTTC.

This rearrangement joins TRBV4-3 to TRBJ2-1, with unresolved D. Trimming took 0 bases from V and 10 from J, leaving 10 bases between them. CDR1 and CDR2 from the germline V gene are LGHNA and YSLEER. This CDR3 has 13 amino acids. Here the CDR3 reads CASSQDVPPEQFF. The CDR3 bases are TGCGCCAGCAGCCAAGATGTCCCTCCGGAGCAGTTCTTC.

This clone was counted only a few times. This chain joins TRBV29-1 and TRBJ2-2; the D gene is possibly TRBD2 (6 bases). V was trimmed by 6 bases and J by 7 bases, leaving 12 bases between them. Germline assignment: CDR1 SQVTM and CDR2 ANQGSEA. CDR3 length: 12 amino acids. CDR3 sequence (DNA): TGCAGCGTCGTGGGAGGTGGCGGGGAGCTGTTTTTT. Protein: CSVVGGGGELFF.

The rearrangement links TRBV28 to TRBJ2-7; D gene ambiguous. V was shortened by 8 bases and J by 0 bases, with 17 bases between the two germline ends. Germline lookup yields CDR1 MDHEN and CDR2 SYDVKM. The CDR3 covers 15 residues. CDR3 sequence: CASSTASTNSYEQYF. The CDR3 coding sequence is TGTGCCAGCTCTACCGCAAGTACAAACTCCTACGAGCAGTACTTC.

The chain has TRBV7-2 and TRBJ2-4; 7 nucleotides match TRBD2. Germline CDR1 SGHTA, CDR2 FQGNSA. This CDR3 comprises 18 residues. After removal of 5 bases from V and 5 bases from J, the junction contained 18 bases not matched to a gene. The CDR3 region has the DNA TGTGCCAGCAGCGCTCCACTAACCAGCGGGGCTTCACAAAACATTCAGTACTTC. Amino acids: CASSAPLTSGASQNIQYF.

The rearrangement uses TRBV7-9 and TRBJ2-5; a weak D match, TRBD2 (6 bases). The CDR3 length is 15 residues. In germline, CDR1 is SEHNR, CDR2 FQNEAQ (reference sequence). The V and J ends lost 5 bases and 5 bases respectively, with 18 bases between them. CDR3 amino acids: CASSRGTVLSETQYF. The CDR3 DNA reads TGTGCCAGCAGCCGCGGGACCGTGCTGTCGGAGACCCAGTACTTC.

A few counts support this clone. V gene TRBV11-2 combines with J gene TRBJ2-7; D is unresolved. Germline CDR1 and CDR2: SGHAT and FQNNGV. V was pared by 4 bases and J by 4 bases, with 5 bases between. This CDR3 spans 11 amino acids. CDR3 in DNA: TGTGCCAGCAGCTCCCAGTACGAGCAGTACTTC. Translation gives CASSSQYEQYF.

This chain links TRBV2 with TRBJ2-3; 8 bases align to TRBD2. The CDR3 is made up of 14 amino acids. The junction had 2 bases not matched to a gene; V was cut back by 6 bases and J by 0 bases. Germline V gives CDR1 SNHLY, CDR2 FYNNEI. CDR3 residues: CASRGGRSTDTQYF. CDR3 coding DNA: TGTGCCAGCAGAGGCGGGAGGAGCACAGATACGCAGTATTTT.

The rearrangement links TRBV28 to TRBJ2-5, with 11 nucleotides matching TRBD2. V was clipped by 5 bases and J by 5 bases; unmatched bases: 13. This CDR3 is built from 17 residues. Germline V lookup: CDR1 MDHEN, CDR2 SYDVKM. CDR3 DNA sequence: TGTGCCAGCAGTCCCTATCCTAGCGGGAGGCTTGAGGAGACCCAGTACTTC. It translates to CASSPYPSGRLEETQYF.

The rearrangement links TRBV28 to TRBJ2-7; tentative D call: TRBD1 (6 bases). This CDR3 is 14 amino acids long. V was cut by 6 bases and J by 0 bases, with 12 bases left in between. CDR1 and CDR2 (germline): MDHEN, SYDVKM. CDR3 nucleotides: TGTGCCAGCAGCCAAGGACAGCTCTCCTACGAGCAGTACTTC. Translating gives CASSQGQLSYEQYF.

The chain carries TRBV6-6 and TRBJ1-4; D unclear. Germline V CDR1 and CDR2: MNHNY, SVGAGI (reference sequence). The germline V and J ends were trimmed by 2 bases and 4 bases, with 8 bases remaining between them. There are 14 residues in the CDR3. CDR3 DNA sequence: TGTGCCAGCAGTTACAAGGGAGGTAATGAAAAACTGTTTTTT. Protein product: CASSYKGGNEKLFF.

CDR3 loop: CASSNRGRTDTQYF. Written as DNA, the CDR3 is TGTGCCAGTAGTAACAGGGGGCGGACAGATACGCAGTATTTT. This chain connects TRBV19 to TRBJ2-3; TRBD1 matches at 9 bases. Germline CDR1 reads LNHDA; CDR2 reads SQIVND (reference sequence). This CDR3 has 14 amino acids. The trim removed 4 bases at V and 3 bases at J, leaving 2 bases unmatched. Combining the CDR3 with reference TRBV19 and TRBJ2-3 gives the whole variable domain DGGITQSPKYLFRKEGQNVTLSCEQNLNHDAMYWYRQDPGQGLRLIYYSQIVNDFQKGDIAEGYSVSREKKESFPLTVTSAQKNPTAFYLCASSNRGRTDTQYFGPGTRLTVL.

This chain uses TRBV10-2 with TRBJ2-7; D gene uncertain. The V end was cut by 4 bases, the J end by 0 bases, with 13 bases between. From germline, CDR1 is WSHSY and CDR2 SAAADI. The CDR3 is 15 amino acids. This CDR3 reads CASSGQPWSSYEQYF. The DNA for the CDR3 is TGCGCCAGCAGTGGTCAGCCCTGGAGCTCCTACGAGCAGTACTTC.

This rearrangement joins TRBV7-2 to TRBJ2-3, with D perhaps TRBD2 (5 bases). Per the germline V gene, CDR1 is SGHTA and CDR2 is FQGNSA. V was cut by 6 bases and J by 1 base, with 8 bases left in between. This CDR3 comprises 13 residues. Here the CDR3 DNA reads TGTGCCAGCAGGTCGAGGGGCACAGATACGCAGTATTTT. This sequence encodes CASRSRGTDTQYF.

This sequence joins TRBV6-1 and TRBJ2-7; D possibly corresponds to TRBD1 (7 bases). The CDR3 consists of 14 residues. The germline V and J ends were trimmed by 7 bases and 8 bases, with 21 bases remaining between them. Germline values: CDR1 MNHNS, CDR2 SASEGT. CDR3 nucleotides: TGTGCCAGCACGGAAGGGGGCGACGGAGGGAAGCAGTACTTC. Its protein is CASTEGGDGGKQYF.

The V and J genes are TRBV5-6 and TRBJ1-2, with no clear D. Germline V lookup: CDR1 SGHDT, CDR2 YYEEEE. This CDR3 region has 16 residues. Trimming removed 0 bases from V and 0 bases from J, with 12 bases in between. CDR3 DNA sequence: TGTGCCAGCAGCTTGGCCGTCACTGGCGCTAACTATGGCTACACCTTC. As protein: CASSLAVTGANYGYTF.

The rearrangement joins TRBV28 to TRBJ1-1; unclear D gene. The germline V and J ends were trimmed by 6 bases and 4 bases, with 9 bases remaining between them. CDR1 and CDR2 (germline): MDHEN, SYDVKM. The CDR3 covers 12 residues. This CDR3 is CASSLMGTEAFF. CDR3 coding DNA: TGTGCCAGCAGCCTAATGGGCACTGAAGCTTTCTTT.

In DNA form, the CDR3 reads TGTGCCACCAGCAGAGATCTCGTGGGGAAAGGAGGAAACACCATATATTTT. Protein sequence: CATSRDLVGKGGNTIYF. V usage is TRBV15 and J usage is TRBJ1-3; no clear D gene. Per germline, CDR1 LNHNV and CDR2 YYDKDF (reference sequence). This CDR3 has 17 residues. The V end lost 0 bases, the J end lost 4 bases, and 16 bases lay between the germline ends.

This rearrangement joins TRBV14 to TRBJ2-5, with unresolved D. Trimming cost V 0 bases and J 5 bases, with 13 bases left between them. Looked up from germline, CDR1 is SGHDN and CDR2 is FVKESK. This CDR3 spans 15 amino acids. This CDR3 is CASSQDGYPSETQYF. The CDR3 DNA follows: TGTGCCAGCAGCCAAGACGGGTACCCAAGTGAGACCCAGTACTTC. Looking up the rest from reference TRBV14 and TRBJ2-5 gives the full variable domain: EAGVTQFPSHSVIEKGQTVTLRCDPISGHDNLYWYRRVMGKEIKFLLHFVKESKQDESGMPNNRFLAERTGGTYSTLKVQPAELEDSGVYFCASSQDGYPSETQYFGPGTRLLVL.

The J gene is TRBJ2-3, the V gene TRBV10-3; 10 bases align to TRBD1. Trimming took 4 bases from V and 4 from J; bases not matched to a gene: 14. This CDR3 is built from 18 residues. The germline V gene encodes CDR1 ENHRY and CDR2 SYGVKD. CDR3 residues: CAISGGQGLSQDPDTQYF. For the CDR3, the DNA is TGTGCCATCAGTGGGGGACAGGGGCTTTCTCAGGACCCAGATACGCAGTATTTT.

The genes are TRBV7-2 and TRBJ2-7; 8 bases map to TRBD2. This CDR3 contains 14 residues. CDR1 is SGHTA and CDR2 is FQGNSA in the germline V gene. The J segment lost 3 bases and the V segment lost 6 bases, leaving 7 bases of the junction unmatched. The CDR3 sequence is CASRPGGGGYEQYF. As DNA, the CDR3 is TGTGCCAGCAGACCGGGGGGGGGTGGCTACGAGCAGTACTTC.

As regards this clone: The identical CDR3 is also encoded by other nucleotide sequences in the sample. The chain couples TRBV28 to TRBJ1-2; D ambiguous. The ends were cut back, 2 bases at V and 1 base at J, with 5 bases in the middle. This CDR3 has 13 residues. Germline V gene lookup returns CDR1 MDHEN and CDR2 SYDVKM. The CDR3 nucleotides are TGTGCCAGCAGTTTAGACCTTAACTATGGCTACACCTTC. Encoded protein: CASSLDLNYGYTF.

The V gene is TRBV27, the J gene TRBJ1-5; D perhaps matches TRBD1 (6 bases). The CDR3 length is 15 residues. Trimming left V 4 bases short and J 0 bases short, with 10 bases between. Germline CDR1 is MNHEY and CDR2 is SMNVEV (reference sequence). The CDR3 reads CASSSRGYSNQPQHF. The CDR3 bases are TGTGCCAGCAGTTCCAGGGGTTATAGCAATCAGCCCCAGCATTTT.

The V call is TRBV5-1, the J call TRBJ2-3; D may be TRBD1 or TRBD2 (5 bases each). Trimming removed 1 base from V and 4 bases from J, with 16 bases in between. The CDR3 length is 16 residues. Germline CDR1 and CDR2: SGHRS and YFSETQ. The CDR3 DNA follows: TGCGCCAGCAGCTTGCTGGGTTCGGGGCGGGCAGATACGCAGTATTTT. As protein: CASSLLGSGRADTQYF.

The V call is TRBV27, the J call TRBJ2-7; D assignment may be TRBD1 or TRBD2 (5 bases each). Germline V gene sequence: CDR1 MNHEY, CDR2 SMNVEV (reference sequence). This CDR3 spans 12 amino acids. Trimming left V 8 bases short and J 2 bases short, with 10 bases between. The CDR3 sequence is CASRGGPYEQYF. DNA for the CDR3: TGTGCCAGCCGGGGCGGTCCCTACGAGCAGTACTTC.

V gene TRBV7-2 combines with J gene TRBJ1-2, with TRBD1 identical over 9 bases. Germline CDR1 and CDR2: SGHTA and FQGNSA. The CDR3 sequence is 15 residues long. V gave up 4 bases and J gave up 1 base; unmatched junction bases: 4. CDR3 nucleotide sequence: TGTGCCAGCAGCTACGGGACAGGGATTAACTATGGCTACACCTTC. Translation gives CASSYGTGINYGYTF. The entire variable domain, with the rest obtained from reference TRBV7-2 and TRBJ1-2, is as follows: GAGVSQSPSNKVTEKGKDVELRCDPISGHTALYWYRQSLGQGLEFLIYFQGNSAPDKSGLPSDRFSAERTGGSVSTLTIQRTQQEDSAVYLCASSYGTGINYGYTFGSGTRLTVV.

The rearrangement joins TRBV5-8 to TRBJ2-7, with D unclear. Germline assignment: CDR1 SGHTS and CDR2 YDEGEE. Trimming took 4 bases from V and 1 from J, leaving 9 bases between them. The CDR3 extends over 13 amino acids. CDR3 nucleotides: TGTGCCAGCAGCCCCACAACGTCCTACGAGCAGTACTTC. It codes for CASSPTTSYEQYF.

The rearrangement joins TRBV11-1 to TRBJ1-2; D ambiguous. CDR1 and CDR2 from the germline V gene are SGHAT and FQDESV (reference sequence). V lost 2 bases, J lost 5 bases, and 6 bases lay in between. This CDR3 is built from 12 residues. DNA of the CDR3: TGTGCCAGCAGCTTATATGAGTATGGCTACACCTTC. Translation gives CASSLYEYGYTF.